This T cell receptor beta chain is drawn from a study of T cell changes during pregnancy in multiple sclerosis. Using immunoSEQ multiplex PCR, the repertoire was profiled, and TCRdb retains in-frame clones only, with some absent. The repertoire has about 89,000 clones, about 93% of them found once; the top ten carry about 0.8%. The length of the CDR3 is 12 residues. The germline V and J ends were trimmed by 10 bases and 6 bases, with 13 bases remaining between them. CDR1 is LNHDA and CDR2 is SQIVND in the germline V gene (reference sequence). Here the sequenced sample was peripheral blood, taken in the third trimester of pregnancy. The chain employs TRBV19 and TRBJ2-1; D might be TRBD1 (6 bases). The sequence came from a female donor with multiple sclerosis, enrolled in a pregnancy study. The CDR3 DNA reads TGTGCCACCCAACCAGGGGTCAATGAGCAGTTCTTC. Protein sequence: CATQPGVNEQFF.